This T cell receptor beta chain originates from a study of response to subunit inactivated influenza vaccine. MiXCR, applied by TCRdb to the RT-PCR reads, yields one record per CDR3 protein. Among almost 600,000 distinct CDR3 sequences listed, 14% were seen once. Study-wide results and caveats: It was suggested by the authors that few new T cells are recruited by each seasonal influenza vaccination.

This clonotype was found a few times. Antigen specificity is unknown. Trimming at V came to 6 bases and at J to 4 bases, leaving 6 bases not matched to a gene. Germline V gives CDR1 KGHDR, CDR2 SFDVKD. CDR3 length: 14 amino acids. The clonotype originates from a man aged 45-65 years who received an inactivated influenza vaccine. The chain recombines TRBV24-1 with TRBJ1-2; TRBD1 agrees at 8 bases. The starting material was PBMCs from blood, obtained 12 days after vaccination. CDR3 bases: TGTGCCACCAGTTCCGGACAGGGAAGCTATGGCTACACCTTC. Its protein is CATSSGQGSYGYTF.